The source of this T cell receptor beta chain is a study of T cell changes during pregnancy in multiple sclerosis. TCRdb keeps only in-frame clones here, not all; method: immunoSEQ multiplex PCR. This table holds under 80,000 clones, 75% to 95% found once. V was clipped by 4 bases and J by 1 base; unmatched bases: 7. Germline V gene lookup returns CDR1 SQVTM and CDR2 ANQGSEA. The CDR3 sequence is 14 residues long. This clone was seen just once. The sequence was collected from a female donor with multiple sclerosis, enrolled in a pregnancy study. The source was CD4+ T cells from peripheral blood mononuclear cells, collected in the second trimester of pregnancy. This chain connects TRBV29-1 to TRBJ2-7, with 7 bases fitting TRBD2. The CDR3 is CSVAPRTSSYEQYF. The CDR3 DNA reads TGCAGCGTTGCCCCCCGGACTAGTTCCTACGAGCAGTACTTC.